This T cell receptor (beta chain) was sequenced during a study of cytomegalovirus exposure and HLA in healthy donors. Study as a whole: Ancestry clustering placed around four fifths of roughly 400 genotyped donors in the Caucasian-associated cluster. Study-wide findings and caveats: Cytomegalovirus-associated status was assigned to about 160 TCR beta chains. An analysis was carried out later, and it reportedly showed fewer N-insertions in an Asian-associated ancestry cluster than the approximately 710-donor mean.

In the case of this clone: Its antigen is unidentified.

The PCR used 60 Vbeta and 13 Jbeta primers. Clones were read by immunoSEQ multiplex PCR, and TCRdb kept only the in-frame ones, dropping some. The top ten clones hold 3.5% to 4.5% of a sample with about 97,000 clones, roughly two thirds of them seen once. V was shortened by 0 bases and J by 2 bases, with 15 bases between the two germline ends. The CDR3 has 16 amino acids. Germline values: CDR1 SGHRS, CDR2 YFSETQ. Sequenced material: PBMCs. This chain links TRBV5-1 with TRBJ2-7, with D possibly matching TRBD1 (5 bases). The TCR sequence derives from a man aged 35 to 55 in good health and CMV-seronegative. In nucleotides, the CDR3 is TGCGCCAGCAGCTTGGCCCTGGACACACGGACCTACGAGCAGTACTTC. This sequence encodes CASSLALDTRTYEQYF.